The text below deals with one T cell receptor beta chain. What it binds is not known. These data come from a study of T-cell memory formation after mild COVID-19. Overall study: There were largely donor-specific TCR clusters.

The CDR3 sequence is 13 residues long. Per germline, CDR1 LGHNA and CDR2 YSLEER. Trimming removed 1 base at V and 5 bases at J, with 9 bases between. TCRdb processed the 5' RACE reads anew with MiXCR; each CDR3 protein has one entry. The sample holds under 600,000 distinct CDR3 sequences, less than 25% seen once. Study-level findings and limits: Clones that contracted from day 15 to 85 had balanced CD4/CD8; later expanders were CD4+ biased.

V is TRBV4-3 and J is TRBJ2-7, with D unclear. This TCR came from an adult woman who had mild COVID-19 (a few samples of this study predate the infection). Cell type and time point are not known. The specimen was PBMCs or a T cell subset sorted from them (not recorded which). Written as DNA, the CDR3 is TGCGCCAGCAGCCAAGGGATCTGGAACGAGCAGTACTTC. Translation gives CASSQGIWNEQYF.